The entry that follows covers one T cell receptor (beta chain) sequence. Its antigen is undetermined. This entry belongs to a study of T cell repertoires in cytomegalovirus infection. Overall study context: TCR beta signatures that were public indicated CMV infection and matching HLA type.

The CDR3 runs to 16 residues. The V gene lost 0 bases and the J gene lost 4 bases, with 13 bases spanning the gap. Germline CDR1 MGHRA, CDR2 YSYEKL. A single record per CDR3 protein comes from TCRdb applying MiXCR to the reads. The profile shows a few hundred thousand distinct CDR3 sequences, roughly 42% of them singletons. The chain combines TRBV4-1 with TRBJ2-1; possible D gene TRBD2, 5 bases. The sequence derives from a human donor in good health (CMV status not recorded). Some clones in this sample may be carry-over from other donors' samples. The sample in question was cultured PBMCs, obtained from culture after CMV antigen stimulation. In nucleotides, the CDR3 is TGCGCCAGCAGCCAAGAAGTCCTCCGGGGATACAATGAGCAGTTCTTC. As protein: CASSQEVLRGYNEQFF.